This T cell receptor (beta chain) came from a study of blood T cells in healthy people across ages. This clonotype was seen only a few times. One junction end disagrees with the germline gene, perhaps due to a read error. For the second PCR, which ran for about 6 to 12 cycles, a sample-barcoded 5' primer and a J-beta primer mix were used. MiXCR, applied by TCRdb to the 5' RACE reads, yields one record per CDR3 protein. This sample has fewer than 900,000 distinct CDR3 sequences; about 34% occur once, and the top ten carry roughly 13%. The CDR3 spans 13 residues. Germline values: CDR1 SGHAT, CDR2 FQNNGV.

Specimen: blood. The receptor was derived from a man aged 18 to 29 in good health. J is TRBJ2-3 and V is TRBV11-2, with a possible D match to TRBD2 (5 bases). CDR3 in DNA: TGTGCCAGCAGCTTCGACTACACAGATGCGCAGTATTTT. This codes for CASSFDYTDAQYF. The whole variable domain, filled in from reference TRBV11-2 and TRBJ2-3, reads EAGVAQSPRYKIIEKRQSVAFWCNPISGHATLYWYQQILGQGPKLLIQFQNNGVVDDSQLPKDRFSAERLKGVDSTLKIQPAKLEDSAVYLCASSFDYTDAQYFGPGTRLTVL.